The 15 T cell receptor beta chains given below trace back to one sample, sequenced in a study of CD8+CD57+ T cells in acquired aplastic anemia. Those patients picked for sequencing had displayed CD8+CD57+ cell expansion on flow cytometry. Genomic DNA acted as the template from which TCR beta VDJ combination and CDR3 sequence profiling were carried out. TCRdb fed the reads into MiXCR, producing one record per CDR3 protein. Seen here are roughly 200,000 distinct CDR3 sequences, 65% observed once, and the top ten hold about 60%. The sequencing sample was made of sorted CD4+, CD8+, or CD8+CD57+ T cells (not recorded which) from PBMCs. These receptors were collected from a human donor with aplastic anemia.

Many counts were recorded for this clonotype. The rearrangement links TRBV6-2 or TRBV6-3 to TRBJ2-3; TRBD1 agrees at 9 bases. CDR3 length: 17 residues. Germline V CDR1 and CDR2: MNHEY, SVGEGT. Losses at the gene ends were 5 bases for V and 2 bases for J; bases not matched to a gene: 11. CDR3 sequence (DNA): TGTGCCAGCAGTGCGCCACACAGGGGGCTAGACACAGATACGCAGTATTTT. This translates into CASSAPHRGLDTDTQYF.

V usage is TRBV20-1 and J usage is TRBJ2-3; D is tentatively TRBD1 or TRBD2 (5 bases each). V shed 4 bases and J shed 0 bases, with 17 bases lying between them. Looked up from germline, CDR1 is DFQATT and CDR2 is SNEGSKA (reference sequence). The CDR3 has 16 residues. The CDR3 DNA reads TGCAGTGCTACCCCCCCCCTAGCAGGGAGCACAGATACGCAGTATTTT. It is translated as CSATPPLAGSTDTQYF.

This clonotype was recorded once. The chain has TRBV6-4 and TRBJ2-7; TRBD2 might be the D (6 bases). The V gene's germline CDR1 is MRHNA and CDR2 SNTAGT. V gave up 8 bases and J gave up 4 bases, with 18 bases separating them. This CDR3 has 14 residues. CDR3 bases: TGTGCCAGCTGTTCCCCGGGAGTTGGGTACGAGCAGTACTTC. Translated, it gives CASCSPGVGYEQYF.

A word on this clonotype: Lacking the conserved final phenylalanine or tryptophan, this CDR3 likely reflects a read error. The gene calls are TRBV19 and TRBJ2-5, with D tentatively TRBD1 (5 bases). Trimming removed 3 bases at V and 4 bases at J, with 9 bases between. The CDR3 has 13 amino acids. Germline V gene data show CDR1 as LNHDA and CDR2 as SQIVND (reference sequence). The CDR3 loop reads CASSMGRGETQYL. As DNA, the CDR3 is TGTGCCAGTAGTATGGGTAGGGGAGAGACCCAGTACCTC.

The chain couples TRBV2 to TRBJ2-7; D perhaps matches TRBD1 (6 bases). From germline, CDR1 is SNHLY and CDR2 FYNNEI. The V and J ends lost 5 bases and 2 bases respectively, with 10 bases between them. CDR3 size: 13 residues. The CDR3 DNA follows: TGTGCCAGCAGTTCCAGGGGCGCCTACGAGCAGTACTTC. Residues: CASSSRGAYEQYF.

A word on this clonotype: A junction boundary mismatches the germline segment, possibly from a read error. The CDR3 sequence is CANSAEDGPSSYEQYF. The DNA for the CDR3 is TGTGCCAACAGCGCGGAGGACGGCCCGAGCTCCTACGAGCAGTACTTC. V gene TRBV9 combines with J gene TRBJ2-7; possible D gene TRBD2, 5 bases. This CDR3 has 16 residues. The germline CDR1 and CDR2 sequences are SGDLS and YYNGEE.

J is TRBJ2-7 and V is TRBV7-9, with D hard to call. Germline V CDR1 and CDR2: SEHNR, FQNEAQ (reference sequence). V was trimmed by 0 bases and J by 7 bases, leaving 13 bases between them. There are 14 residues in the CDR3. Here the CDR3 DNA reads TGTGCCAGCAGCTTAGCGCTCCAACCAACGGAGCAGTACTTC. It codes for CASSLALQPTEQYF. Full variable domain (missing parts from reference TRBV7-9 and TRBJ2-7): DTGVSQNPRHKITKRGQNVTFRCDPISEHNRLYWYRQTLGQGPEFLTYFQNEAQLEKSRLLSDRFSAERPKGSFSTLEIQRTEQGDSAMYLCASSLALQPTEQYFGPGTRLTVT.

The genes are TRBV5-4 and TRBJ1-2; D is unresolved. The CDR3 sequence is 14 residues long. The V end was cut by 5 bases, the J end by 4 bases, with 15 bases between. From germline, CDR1 is SGHNT and CDR2 YYREEE (reference sequence). CDR3 in amino acids: CASRAFEGGYGYTF. The CDR3 bases are TGTGCCAGCAGGGCGTTTGAGGGTGGCTATGGCTACACCTTC.

The chain combines TRBV2 with TRBJ1-3; weak D call: TRBD1 (5 bases). V gave up 6 bases and J gave up 1 base, with 10 bases separating them. CDR1 is SNHLY, CDR2 FYNNEI, per germline. This CDR3 has 14 residues. Here the CDR3 DNA reads TGTGCCAGCAGGGGCAGGGTTTCTGGAAACACCATATATTTT. Amino acids: CASRGRVSGNTIYF.

This clonotype was counted only a few times. The chain is built from TRBV20-1 and TRBJ2-3, with D unresolved. The CDR3 totals 14 residues. Germline CDR1 and CDR2: DFQATT and SNEGSKA (reference sequence). V gave up 5 bases and J gave up 2 bases, with 14 bases separating them. The CDR3 sequence is CSASRTGLTDTQYF. DNA of the CDR3: TGCAGTGCTTCCAGGACCGGTCTCACAGATACGCAGTATTTT.

In this sample, this clonotype turned up a few times. Germline and junction disagree at one end, which may indicate a read error. The genes are TRBV7-7 and TRBJ2-2; no clear D gene. The CDR3 extends over 14 amino acids. In germline, CDR1 is SSHAT, CDR2 FNYEAQ (reference sequence). The CDR3 spells CASSFRWNTGELFF. CDR3 in DNA: TGTGCTAGCAGCTTTCGGTGGAACACCGGGGAGCTGTTTTTT.

This clonotype was counted a single time. This chain connects TRBV20-1 to TRBJ2-3, with 15 bases identical to TRBD2. Germline V gene sequence: CDR1 DFQATT, CDR2 SNEGSKA (reference sequence). The CDR3 totals 15 residues. V dropped 5 bases and J dropped 4; count of bases not matched to a gene: 4. The CDR3 sequence: CSAEGLAGGPDTQYF. The CDR3 DNA sequence: TGCAGTGCTGAAGGACTAGCGGGGGGGCCAGATACGCAGTATTTT.

The table lists this clonotype with a few counts. The rearrangement links TRBV7-8 to TRBJ2-7; 8 bases line up with TRBD2. Germline V CDR1 and CDR2: SGHVS, FQNEAQ. The CDR3 spans 14 residues. V lost 5 bases, J lost 7 bases, and 10 bases stayed unmatched. The CDR3 reads CASSPGGGRREQYV. CDR3 bases: TGTGCCAGCAGCCCTGGCGGGGGGCGGAGGGAGCAGTACGTC.

The rearrangement links TRBV20-1 to TRBJ2-1, with D tentatively TRBD2 (7 bases). There are 14 residues in the CDR3. The germline V gene encodes CDR1 DFQATT and CDR2 SNEGSKA (reference sequence). Between the trimmed V and J ends, which lost 1 base and 15 bases, there was a span of 22 bases. CDR3 bases: TGCAGTGCTAGAGCGGGGGGCCAGGACTTGCTATCGTTCTTC. Translated, it gives CSARAGGQDLLSFF.

This chain uses TRBV11-2 with TRBJ1-4; D is uncertain. CDR1 is SGHAT, CDR2 FQNNGV, per germline. V gave up 5 bases and J gave up 5 bases, with 15 bases separating them. This CDR3 comprises 15 residues. CDR3: CASSPLRGKNEKLFF. Written as DNA, the CDR3 is TGTGCCAGCAGCCCCTTGCGGGGAAAGAATGAAAAACTGTTTTTT. Using reference TRBV11-2 and TRBJ1-4 for the parts outside the CDR3, the full variable domain is EAGVAQSPRYKIIEKRQSVAFWCNPISGHATLYWYQQILGQGPKLLIQFQNNGVVDDSQLPKDRFSAERLKGVDSTLKIQPAKLEDSAVYLCASSPLRGKNEKLFFGSGTQLSVL.